The 13 T cell receptor beta chains below all came from one sample that was sequenced in a study of blood T cells in healthy people across ages. With a J-beta primer mix and a sample-barcoded 5' primer, a second PCR ran 7 to 11 cycles. MiXCR was run by TCRdb on the 5' RACE reads, yielding one entry per CDR3 protein. This table has more than 700,000 distinct CDR3 sequences, 35% to 50% appearing once. Sequencing was done on a sample of blood. These receptors all stem from an elderly man in good health.

The rearrangement joins TRBV29-1 to TRBJ2-2, with D tentatively TRBD1 (6 bases). This CDR3 is 14 amino acids long. In germline, CDR1 is SQVTM, CDR2 ANQGSEA. V was cut by 7 bases and J by 0 bases, with 12 bases left in between. The CDR3 spells CSAGSGANTGELFF. CDR3 sequence (DNA): TGCAGCGCTGGCTCAGGGGCGAACACCGGGGAGCTGTTTTTT.

As for this clonotype: A much larger clone sits a single nucleotide away, making a read error possible. The J gene is TRBJ2-1, the V gene TRBV24-1; 7 bases line up with TRBD2. The CDR3 is 19 residues long. V shed 3 bases, J shed 3 bases, and the junction held 16 bases outside the gene matches. The germline gives CDR1 KGHDR, CDR2 SFDVKD. The CDR3 DNA reads as TGTGCCACCAGTGATAACTCCCCTCGGGCGGGAGCTGGCTACAATGAGCAGTTCTTC. Protein: CATSDNSPRAGAGYNEQFF.

CDR3 sequence: CASSPAGQNNEQYF. CDR3 sequence (DNA): TGTGCCAGCAGCCCCGCCGGCCAGAACAATGAGCAGTACTTC. The chain uses TRBV7-6 and TRBJ2-1; D ambiguous. The J call is doubtful: the DNA matches TRBJ2-7 better. Germline loops: CDR1 SGHVS, CDR2 FNYEAQ. This CDR3 has 14 residues.

V gene TRBV12-3 or TRBV12-4 combines with J gene TRBJ1-1; D unresolved. Trimming cost V 5 bases and J 3 bases, with 13 bases left between them. The CDR3 contains 14 residues. The CDR3 sequence is CASSAWTEHTEAFF. DNA of the CDR3: TGTGCCAGCAGTGCATGGACCGAACACACTGAAGCTTTCTTT.

The table lists this clonotype with a few counts. This chain uses TRBV5-1 with TRBJ1-1; 9 nucleotides line up with TRBD1. Germline CDR1 is SGHRS and CDR2 is YFSETQ. The CDR3 is 16 amino acids. V dropped 2 bases and J dropped 0; count of bases not matched to a gene: 5. The CDR3 region has the DNA TGCGCCAGCAGCTTCCGGGACAGGGCCATGAACACTGAAGCTTTCTTT. It specifies CASSFRDRAMNTEAFF.

This clonotype has a handful of counts. The rearrangement uses TRBV7-2 and TRBJ2-1, with no clear D. Germline V gene lookup returns CDR1 SGHTA and CDR2 FQGNSA. This CDR3 is 15 amino acids long. Trimming shortened V by 3 bases and J by 0 bases, and 9 bases separated the two germline ends. For the CDR3, the DNA is TGTGCCAGCAGCTTTACCGCCAGCTCCTACAATGAGCAGTTCTTC. The encoded protein is CASSFTASSYNEQFF.

This clonotype has just a few counts. The rearrangement uses TRBV5-1 and TRBJ1-6, with D possibly being TRBD1 (6 bases). This CDR3 is built from 15 residues. Germline V gene sequence: CDR1 SGHRS, CDR2 YFSETQ. Between the trimmed V and J ends, which lost 1 base and 7 bases, there was a span of 12 bases. CDR3 sequence: CASSLRETGNSPLHF. As DNA, the CDR3 is TGCGCCAGCAGCTTGAGGGAAACAGGGAATTCACCCCTCCACTTT.

The CDR3 nucleotides read TGCAGCGTTGTTATGGTTTTGCGGGGAGAAGCTTTCTTT. The encoded protein is CSVVMVLRGEAFF. J is TRBJ1-1 and V is TRBV29-1; no reliable D call. Germline V CDR1 and CDR2: SQVTM, ANQGSEA. V lost 4 bases and J lost 8, with 17 bases in between. The CDR3 is 13 amino acids.

The chain carries TRBV6-2 or TRBV6-3 and TRBJ2-5; D is unclear. The V gene lost 0 bases and the J gene lost 11 bases, with 13 bases spanning the gap. There are 13 residues in the CDR3. The germline gives CDR1 MNHEY, CDR2 SVGEGT. CDR3 nucleotide sequence: TGTGCCAGCAGTTACTCGAGTTCCAATGAGCAGTACTTC. This encodes CASSYSSSNEQYF.

The rearrangement uses TRBV12-3 or TRBV12-4 and TRBJ2-7; D call uncertain. CDR3 size: 13 residues. Trimming removed 3 bases at V and 7 bases at J, with 13 bases between. CDR3 sequence reads: CASSFGPYNEQYF. In nucleotides, the CDR3 is TGTGCCAGCAGTTTCGGCCCGTACAATGAGCAGTACTTC.

This clonotype was detected only a few times. The chain carries TRBV29-1 and TRBJ1-2; D might be TRBD1 (5 bases). The CDR3 extends over 13 amino acids. The germline V gene encodes CDR1 SQVTM and CDR2 ANQGSEA. The V end lost 5 bases, the J end lost 0 bases, and 10 bases lay between the germline ends. In nucleotides, the CDR3 is TGCAGCGTTATGGCAGGGACTAACTATGGCTACACCTTC. Translation: CSVMAGTNYGYTF. The variable domain in full, completed from reference TRBV29-1 and TRBJ1-2, reads SAVISQKPSRDICQRGTSLTIQCQVDSQVTMMFWYRQQPGQSLTLIATANQGSEATYESGFVIDKFPISRPNLTFSTLTVSNMSPEDSSIYLCSVMAGTNYGYTFGSGTRLTVV.

The CDR3: CASSQERRGTGYEQYF. The DNA of the CDR3 is TGCGCCAGCAGCCAAGAACGCAGGGGGACAGGCTACGAGCAGTACTTC. The J gene is TRBJ2-7, the V gene TRBV4-3, with TRBD1 matching 8 bases. CDR1 LGHNA and CDR2 YSLEER come from the germline V gene. The CDR3 is made up of 16 amino acids. The V segment lost 0 bases and the J segment 3 bases; nucleotides outside the gene matches: 7.

This sequence joins TRBV6-6 and TRBJ2-7; D could derive from TRBD1 or TRBD2 (5 bases each). Trimming pared 6 bases from V and 3 bases from J, leaving 21 bases between. The length of the CDR3 is 16 residues. The germline V gene encodes CDR1 MNHNY and CDR2 SVGAGI (reference sequence). CDR3 sequence: CASSLTSGTGNYEQYF. CDR3 coding DNA: TGTGCCAGCAGCCTAACATCCGGGACGGGAAACTACGAGCAGTACTTC.